This T cell receptor beta chain came from a study of shared clonotypes between healthy human individuals. Study-level findings and limits: Shared clonotypes: about 4.6% naive CD4, approximately 3.4% naive CD8, less than 2.5% memory CD4, approximately 0.41% memory CD8.

The CDR3 is 19 amino acids. Trimming left V 3 bases short and J 7 bases short, with 28 bases between. Germline V CDR1 and CDR2: SGDLS, YYNGEE. How the authors handled the data: ImmunoSEQ junction-only sequences lacked quality scores, so their filtering differed. Assay: immunoSEQ multiplex PCR; the TCRdb copy retains only in-frame clones and omits some. The V and J calls and clone size were taken over from that table, and D and trimming were inferred from the DNA. The table records about 1.4 million clones, roughly 95% of them present only once. In regard to this clone: Its antigen remains unknown.

Negatively enriched CD4+ T cells were divided by CD45RA into naive and memory. Sequencing was carried out using naive CD4+ T cells sorted from blood. Subset of the sample: CD45RA+ positively selected. The sequence was collected from a man under 40 in good health. This sequence joins TRBV9 and TRBJ2-2; TRBD1 or TRBD2 may be the D gene (5 bases each). The CDR3 loop is CASSAIVTGTGFRGGELFF. DNA for the CDR3: TGTGCCAGCAGCGCGATCGTTACCGGGACGGGGTTTAGAGGCGGGGAGCTGTTTTTT.